The 10 T cell receptor beta chains below all came from one sample that was sequenced in a study of post-analysis software for immune sequencing data. Broader study findings: Controls had lower frequencies than patients of about 5 TRBV segments, which included TRBV5-6, TRBV5-1 and TRBV20-1.

The antigens for these receptors are not known. Unique molecular identifiers had been added to the TCR beta cDNA libraries. TCRdb analysed the PCR reads with MiXCR anew, one entry per CDR3 protein. The sample records roughly 700,000 distinct CDR3 sequences, just under 30% being singletons. Sequencing was done on a sample of blood. Receptors originate from a girl between 10 and 17 years old with multiple sclerosis.

This clonotype occurred a few times. The rearrangement uses TRBV7-8 and TRBJ2-7; 11 nucleotides align to TRBD1. Germline assignment: CDR1 SGHVS and CDR2 FQNEAQ. V gave up 8 bases and J gave up 4 bases; unmatched junction bases: 10. The length of the CDR3 is 15 residues. This chain's CDR3 is CASSRDRGFVYEQYF. In DNA form, the CDR3 reads TGTGCCAGCTCTAGGGACAGGGGGTTTGTGTACGAGCAGTACTTC.

Notes on this clonotype: A read error may be the cause here, since a much bigger clone is one base away. It is likely a read error, because the conserved phenylalanine at the end of the CDR3 is missing. The chain combines TRBV29-1 with TRBJ1-2, with D perhaps TRBD1 (5 bases). The CDR3 runs to 12 residues. Per germline, CDR1 SQVTM and CDR2 ANQGSEA. V was shortened by 6 bases and J by 4 bases, with 12 bases between the two germline ends. The chain's CDR3 is CSVTDRTYGYTV. In DNA form, the CDR3 reads TGCAGCGTCACCGACAGAACCTATGGCTACACCGTC.

The gene calls are TRBV29-1 and TRBJ2-3; 8 bases fit TRBD1. From germline, CDR1 is SQVTM and CDR2 ANQGSEA. Losses at the gene ends were 6 bases for V and 2 bases for J; bases not matched to a gene: 13. This CDR3 has 16 residues. This chain's CDR3 is CSVRGSGGPFTDTQYF. The CDR3 DNA follows: TGCAGCGTCCGAGGTTCAGGGGGCCCTTTCACAGATACGCAGTATTTT.

The rearrangement links TRBV27 to TRBJ2-1; the match to TRBD2 covers 8 bases. CDR3 size: 16 residues. V shed 1 base and J 9 bases; nucleotides not matched to a gene: 11. Germline values: CDR1 MNHEY, CDR2 SMNVEV (reference sequence). The CDR3 DNA reads TGTGCCAGCAGTTTATTAGGGCGGGAGGAGTTCCCTGAGCAGTTCTTC. This encodes CASSLLGREEFPEQFF.

The V gene is TRBV7-2, the J gene TRBJ1-2; unclear D gene. This CDR3 comprises 13 residues. Germline V gene data show CDR1 as SGHTA and CDR2 as FQGNSA. The V gene lost 4 bases and the J gene lost 0 bases, with 6 bases spanning the gap. In nucleotides, the CDR3 is TGTGCCAGCAGCTCCACCTCTAACTATGGCTACACCTTC. Amino acids: CASSSTSNYGYTF.

Ten or more counts support this clonotype. The V call is TRBV20-1, the J call TRBJ2-6; D not certain. V lost 3 bases to trimming and J lost 1 base, with 7 bases between them. CDR1 DFQATT and CDR2 SNEGSKA come from the germline V gene (reference sequence). This CDR3 comprises 14 residues. The CDR3 nucleotides are TGCAGTGCTAGGTTGGGGTCTGGGGCCAACGTCCTGACTTTC. This gives the protein CSARLGSGANVLTF.

The sample holds a few counts of this clonotype. The J gene is TRBJ1-3, the V gene TRBV4-1; D not certain. CDR1 is MGHRA and CDR2 is YSYEKL in the germline V gene. This CDR3 is built from 17 residues. V lost 2 bases to trimming and J lost 2 bases, with 16 bases between them. CDR3 loop: CASSQSIVSSAGNTIYF. The CDR3 DNA sequence: TGCGCCAGCAGCCAATCAATTGTTTCTTCGGCTGGAAACACCATATATTTT.

The rearrangement joins TRBV9 to TRBJ2-6; no clear D. The CDR3 totals 15 residues. V lost 5 bases, J lost 1 base, and 10 bases lay in between. Germline assignment: CDR1 SGDLS and CDR2 YYNGEE. CDR3 nucleotide sequence: TGTGCCAGCAGACCAAGCCATTCTGGGGCCAACGTCCTGACTTTC. This sequence encodes CASRPSHSGANVLTF. Supplemented by reference TRBV9 and TRBJ2-6, the full variable domain reads DSGVTQTPKHLITATGQRVTLRCSPRSGDLSVYWYQQSLDQGLQFLIQYYNGEERAKGNILERFSAQQFPDLHSELNLSSLELGDSALYFCASRPSHSGANVLTFGAGSRLTVL.

This clonotype occurred a few times. The chain couples TRBV28 to TRBJ2-4; 7 nucleotides align to TRBD2. Trimming removed 5 bases from V and 0 bases from J; junction bases left unmatched: 13. The CDR3 loop spans 18 amino acids. Germline CDR1 and CDR2: MDHEN and SYDVKM. In DNA, the CDR3 is TGTGCCAGCAGTCCATACCCTGGGCTAGCGGTAGCCAAAAACATTCAGTACTTC. This sequence encodes CASSPYPGLAVAKNIQYF.

This chain links TRBV27 with TRBJ2-1; the match to TRBD1 covers 11 bases. The CDR3 has 17 amino acids. Trimming at V came to 3 bases and at J to 8 bases, leaving 12 bases not matched to a gene. CDR1 is MNHEY, CDR2 SMNVEV, per germline (reference sequence). CDR3 protein: CASSFLLGQGAIHEQFF. CDR3 DNA sequence: TGTGCCAGCAGTTTCCTCCTTGGACAGGGGGCAATCCATGAGCAGTTCTTC.